This T cell receptor (beta chain) is drawn from a study of spatial heterogeneity in lung cancer. CDR1 and CDR2 (germline): SQVTM, ANQGSEA. The CDR3 has 13 residues. The junction had 10 bases not matched to a gene; V was cut back by 7 bases and J by 6 bases. As to time point: sample taken at primary tumor resection. Tumor, nontumor lung or frozen PBMC supplied whole RNA that was sequenced unsorted. In this sample, this clonotype turned up many times. Unique molecular identifiers, one per molecule, were present on every TCR cDNA molecule. Each CDR3 protein gets one entry after TCRdb re-called the 5' RACE reads with MiXCR. The repertoire has tens of thousands of distinct CDR3 sequences, 4.5% to 7% of them found once; the top ten carry less than 35%.

The chain is built from TRBV29-1 and TRBJ2-7; 9 bases are shared with TRBD1. The TCR comes from a male donor with early-stage non-small cell lung cancer. The specimen comprised PBMCs, sampled at surgery. The CDR3 here is CSARTGAATEQYF. In nucleotides, the CDR3 is TGCAGCGCACGGACAGGGGCAGCGACCGAGCAGTACTTC.